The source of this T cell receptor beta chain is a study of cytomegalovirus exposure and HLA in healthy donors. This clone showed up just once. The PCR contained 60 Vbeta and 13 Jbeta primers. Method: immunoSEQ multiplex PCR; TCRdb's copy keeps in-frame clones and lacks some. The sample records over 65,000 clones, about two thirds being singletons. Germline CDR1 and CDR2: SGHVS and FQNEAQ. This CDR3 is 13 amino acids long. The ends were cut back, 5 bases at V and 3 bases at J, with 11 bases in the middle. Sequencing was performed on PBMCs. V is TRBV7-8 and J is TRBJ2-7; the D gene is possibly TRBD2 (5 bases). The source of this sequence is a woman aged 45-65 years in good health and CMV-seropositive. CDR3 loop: CASSVVEGYEQYV. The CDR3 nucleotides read TGTGCCAGCAGCGTCGTAGAGGGCTACGAGCAGTACGTC.